The sequence of this T cell receptor (beta chain) was determined in a study of T cell repertoires in cytomegalovirus infection. Study as a whole: Both a matching HLA type and CMV infection were indicated by public TCR beta signatures.

V dropped 7 bases and J dropped 7 bases, with 20 bases sitting between them. In germline, CDR1 is SNHLY, CDR2 FYNNEI. CDR3 length: 14 amino acids. TCRdb re-analysed the reads in MiXCR, keeping a single row per CDR3 protein. The top ten hold about 14% of the sample, which has 900,000 to 950,000 distinct CDR3 sequences, more than 25% seen once. In the case of this clonotype: Its target is unknown.

Study findings and constraints: Predominance within the ex vivo response was attributable to HLA-C-restricted CMV-specific TCR beta clonotypes. People with CMV and the relevant HLA were identified by cumulative public TCR beta family frequency.

The chain is built from TRBV2 and TRBJ2-7; unclear D gene. The sample here was cultured CD8+ T cells from PBMCs, taken from culture after CMV antigen stimulation. The sequence was obtained from a human donor in good health (CMV status not recorded). Some clones in this sample may be carry-over from other donors' samples. The CDR3 region has the DNA TGTGCCAGCACCCCCCCGGACGGCTCCTCTGAGCAGTACTTC. Translating it yields CASTPPDGSSEQYF.